These 21 T cell receptor beta chains were sequenced from one sample in a study of blood T cell repertoires in COVID-19. The assay was immunoSEQ multiplex PCR, and TCRdb's table has in-frame clones only and misses some. The table lists tens of thousands of clones, approximately 83% of them singletons. Sequencing input: peripheral blood. Every receptor here comes from a human donor in a cohort sampled during active COVID-19.

Notes on this clone: A read error may account for a junction end that differs from germline. The rearrangement joins TRBV6-5 to TRBJ1-6, with TRBD1 identical over 11 bases. The germline CDR1 and CDR2 sequences are MNHEY and SVGAGI. This CDR3 comprises 15 residues. CDR3 in amino acids: CASSHSGQGGSPLHF. CDR3 sequence (DNA): TGTGCCAGCAGTCACTCGGGACAGGGGGGTTCACCCCTCCACTTT.

V usage is TRBV5-3 and J usage is TRBJ2-1; TRBD2 matches at 7 bases. TRBV5-3 is designated an ORF whose function remains uncertain. Losses at the gene ends were 3 bases for V and 6 bases for J; bases not matched to a gene: 12. This CDR3 spans 16 amino acids. In nucleotides, the CDR3 is TGTGCCAGAAGCTGGGGCGGGGCGGGAGATTGCAATGAGCAGTTCTTC. Amino acids: CARSWGGAGDCNEQFF.

CDR3 nucleotides: TGTGCCAGCTCACCGGTGAGGAACACTGAAGCTTTCTTT. Its translation: CASSPVRNTEAFF. This chain uses TRBV18 with TRBJ1-1, with D unclear. The CDR3 contains 13 residues. V lost 3 bases to trimming and J lost 1 base, with 6 bases between them. Germline V gene lookup returns CDR1 KGHSH and CDR2 LQKENI. The variable domain in full, with the rest retrieved from reference TRBV18 and TRBJ1-1, is NAGVMQNPRHLVRRRGQEARLRCSPMKGHSHVYWYRQLPEEGLKFMVYLQKENIIDESGMPKERFSAEFPKEGPSILRIQQVVRGDSAAYFCASSPVRNTEAFFGQGTRLTVV.

The rearrangement uses TRBV18 and TRBJ2-1; 12 nucleotides align to TRBD1. V was pared by 4 bases and J by 8 bases, with 6 bases of the junction left unmatched. The CDR3 extends over 15 amino acids. Per germline, CDR1 KGHSH and CDR2 LQKENI. The CDR3 loop reads CASSRGTGGRDEQFF. CDR3 DNA sequence: TGTGCCAGCTCACGCGGGACAGGGGGCAGGGATGAGCAGTTCTTC.

The chain couples TRBV3-1 (or the pseudogene TRBV3-2) to TRBJ2-5; TRBD2 matches 8 bases. After removal of 5 bases from V and 4 bases from J, the junction contained 12 bases not matched to a gene. This CDR3 has 16 amino acids. CDR1 and CDR2 from the germline V gene are LGHDT and YNNKEL (reference sequence). CDR3 protein: CASSSLTGGYGETQYF. The CDR3 DNA is TGTGCCAGCAGCTCTCTAACGGGAGGGTATGGAGAGACCCAGTACTTC.

The chain recombines TRBV28 with TRBJ2-1; the match to TRBD2 covers 8 bases. Trimming took 5 bases from V and 11 from J; bases not matched to a gene: 5. The CDR3 loop spans 12 amino acids. Germline V gene data show CDR1 as MDHEN and CDR2 as SYDVKM. The CDR3 bases are TGTGCCAGCAGTAAGCAGCGGGAGAAGCAGTTCTTC. Its translation is CASSKQREKQFF.

This clone is a singleton in its sample. The chain has TRBV27 and TRBJ1-2; 10 nucleotides line up with TRBD1. Trimming took 4 bases from V and 6 from J; bases not matched to a gene: 5. Germline CDR1 is MNHEY and CDR2 is SMNVEV (reference sequence). The CDR3 totals 14 residues. In DNA, the CDR3 is TGTGCCAGCAGTTGGGGACAGGGGACCGATGGCTACACCTTC. Protein sequence: CASSWGQGTDGYTF.

The V and J genes are TRBV7-8 and TRBJ2-7; D might be TRBD1 (6 bases). Germline V gives CDR1 SGHVS, CDR2 FQNEAQ. The V and J ends lost 6 bases and 3 bases respectively, with 18 bases between them. This CDR3 contains 15 residues. CDR3 nucleotide sequence: TGTGCCAGCAGGGGAGTGGGGGCGTCTAGCTACGAGCAGTACTTC. This translates into CASRGVGASSYEQYF.

The chain couples TRBV19 to TRBJ2-2; perhaps TRBD1 as D (5 bases). Germline lookup yields CDR1 LNHDA and CDR2 SQIVND (reference sequence). The CDR3 runs 14 residues. V lost 1 base to trimming and J lost 7 bases, with 10 bases between them. CDR3: CASSIGGLIGELFF. CDR3 DNA: TGTGCCAGTAGTATAGGGGGCCTTATCGGGGAGCTGTTTTTT.

The rearrangement links TRBV28 to TRBJ2-3; 10 bases are shared with TRBD2. Germline V gene sequence: CDR1 MDHEN, CDR2 SYDVKM. V shed 4 bases and J 1 base; nucleotides not matched to a gene: 5. The CDR3 consists of 16 residues. CDR3 loop: CASSYQGTSGTDTQYF. In DNA form, the CDR3 reads TGTGCCAGCAGTTACCAGGGGACTAGCGGCACAGATACGCAGTATTTT.

V gene TRBV6-5 combines with J gene TRBJ2-7; D possibly corresponds to TRBD1 (6 bases). The CDR3 runs to 14 residues. CDR1 is MNHEY and CDR2 is SVGAGI in the germline V gene. Trimming took off 6 bases at V and 5 bases at J, with 17 bases between the two ends. The CDR3: CASRQPGQMDEQYF. The CDR3 DNA reads TGTGCCAGCAGACAACCGGGACAAATGGACGAGCAGTACTTC.

The chain joins TRBV5-1 to TRBJ1-1; 7 nucleotides match TRBD1. The V gene's germline CDR1 is SGHRS and CDR2 YFSETQ. CDR3 length: 16 residues. The trim removed 0 bases at V and 1 base at J, leaving 6 bases unmatched. The CDR3 reads CASSLAVRDRNTEAFF. As DNA, the CDR3 is TGCGCCAGCAGCTTGGCCGTTCGGGACAGGAACACTGAAGCTTTCTTT.

On this clone: Germline and junction disagree at one end, which may indicate a read error. The V call is TRBV28, the J call TRBJ2-7; 7 positions match TRBD1. From germline, CDR1 is MDHEN and CDR2 SYDVKM. The CDR3 extends over 12 amino acids. For the CDR3, the DNA is TGTGCCAGCAGCCCACCTCGGGGCGGACAGGCCTTC. Residues: CASSPPRGGQAF.

A few counts support this clone. V usage is TRBV4-2 and J usage is TRBJ2-7; 8 nucleotides agree with TRBD2. V trimming: 1 base; J trimming: 4 bases; junction bases outside the gene matches: 12. The CDR3 loop spans 17 amino acids. Germline-derived CDR1 and CDR2 are LGHNA and YNFKEQ. The CDR3 is CASSQAVGSGNGYEQYF. The DNA of the CDR3 is TGTGCCAGCAGCCAAGCTGTGGGTAGCGGGAATGGGTACGAGCAGTACTTC.

The CDR3 loop reads CASRHLTGSTDTQYF. In DNA, the CDR3 is TGTGCCAGCAGACATCTCACAGGGAGCACAGATACGCAGTATTTT. This sequence joins TRBV27 and TRBJ2-3, with a tentative D call TRBD1 (6 bases). The germline V gene has CDR1 MNHEY and CDR2 SMNVEV (reference sequence). With 6 bases removed from V and 0 bases from J, the gap between germline ends came to 13 bases. CDR3 size: 15 residues.

V gene TRBV5-1 combines with J gene TRBJ2-1; the D gene is possibly TRBD2 (6 bases). The V gene's germline CDR1 is SGHRS and CDR2 YFSETQ. This CDR3 spans 12 amino acids. V lost 3 bases, J lost 10 bases, and 11 bases lay in between. DNA for the CDR3: TGCGCCAGCAGCTGGGACTGGAGGGAGCAGTTCTTC. As protein: CASSWDWREQFF.

This sequence joins TRBV18 and TRBJ2-7; D is unresolved. From germline, CDR1 is KGHSH and CDR2 LQKENI. Trimming removed 3 bases from V and 4 bases from J, with 7 bases in between. This CDR3 spans 12 amino acids. CDR3 residues: CASSPRVYEQYF. The CDR3 bases are TGTGCCAGCTCACCCCGAGTGTACGAGCAGTACTTC.

The chain has TRBV7-2 and TRBJ1-5; TRBD1 matches at 8 bases. The CDR3 consists of 15 residues. CDR1 is SGHTA and CDR2 is FQGNSA in the germline V gene. Trimming removed 2 bases from V and 5 bases from J; junction bases left unmatched: 5. The CDR3 DNA follows: TGTGCCAGCAGCTTAACAGGGGGTGGTTATCAGCCCCAGCATTTT. Translated, it gives CASSLTGGGYQPQHF.

The chain is built from TRBV11-2 and TRBJ2-1; 14 positions match TRBD2. The CDR3 has 18 residues. CDR1 and CDR2 from the germline V gene are SGHAT and FQNNGV. Trimming removed 4 bases from V and 10 bases from J; junction bases left unmatched: 15. CDR3 in DNA: TGTGCCAGCAGCTCCTTATCCGGGACTAGCGGGAGAGTGCGGGAGCAGTTCTTC. Amino acid sequence: CASSSLSGTSGRVREQFF.

The chain recombines TRBV6-2 or TRBV6-3 with TRBJ2-1; a possible D gene is TRBD2 (5 bases). The CDR3 runs 14 residues. V shed 5 bases and J shed 0 bases, with 8 bases lying between them. In germline, CDR1 is MNHEY, CDR2 SVGEGT. CDR3 sequence reads: CASSQADSYNEQFF. Written as DNA, the CDR3 is TGTGCCAGCAGTCAAGCGGACTCCTACAATGAGCAGTTCTTC.

The chain joins TRBV10-2 to TRBJ2-1; D is perhaps TRBD2 (6 bases). V lost 3 bases, J lost 2 bases, and 11 bases lay in between. The V gene's germline CDR1 is WSHSY and CDR2 SAAADI. The CDR3 is made up of 15 amino acids. CDR3 loop: CASSDSGRTYNEQFF. The CDR3 DNA sequence: TGCGCCAGCAGTGACAGCGGGCGGACCTACAATGAGCAGTTCTTC.